The rows below give T cell receptor beta chains drawn from one sample of a study of T cell responses to AZD1222 COVID-19 vaccine. Method: immunoSEQ multiplex PCR; TCRdb's copy keeps in-frame clones and lacks some. Seen here are over 95,000 clones, roughly nine tenths observed once, and the top ten hold under 3.5%. Sequenced material: peripheral blood, taken on day 0 of AZD1222 vaccination. All receptors come from an adult in good health. Each CDR3 is given with its conserved first and last residue. The D gene is left open where the match is weak. Clone size is given for some rows only: seen once, a few or many times, or a class if the clone is expanded.

clone_size	cdr3_length	d_call	v_call	j_call	cdr3_nt	cdr3_aa
.	13	.	TRBV19	TRBJ1-2	TGTGCCAGTAGTCGGACAGAGCTATCTGGCTACACCTTC	CASSRTELSGYTF
.	11	.	TRBV7-9	TRBJ1-2	TGTGCCAGCAGCTTAGGACAGGGCTACACCTTC	CASSLGQGYTF
.	13	.	TRBV5-1	TRBJ1-3	TGTGCCAGCAGCTTGGAACGGGGAAACACCATATATTTT	CASSLERGNTIYF
.	12	.	TRBV11-3	TRBJ1-2	TGTGCCAGCAGCTACGGACAGTATGGCTACACCTTC	CASSYGQYGYTF
.	14	TRBD2	TRBV5-4	TRBJ2-1	TGTGCCAGCGGTACGCGGCGGGGGGTCGGTGAGCAGTTCTTC	CASGTRRGVGEQFF
.	16	.	TRBV12-2	TRBJ2-5	TGTGCAAGTCGCTCCGAGCCTGGGGCGGCACGTGAGACCCAGTACTTC	CASRSEPGAARETQYF
.	17	.	TRBV14	TRBJ2-7	TGTGCCAGCAGCCAGAAAACACCGGGAAGATTAAACTACGAGCAGTACTTC	CASSQKTPGRLNYEQYF
.	14	.	TRBV7-9	TRBJ1-2	TGTGCCAGCAGCTTTCACGAGGCTAACTATGGCTACACCTTC	CASSFHEANYGYTF
.	17	TRBD2	TRBV14	TRBJ2-2	TGTGCCAGCAGCCAAGATCGAAGCGGGGAGAACACCGGGGAGCTGTTTTTT	CASSQDRSGENTGELFF
.	13	.	TRBV24-1	TRBJ2-1	TGTGCCACCAGTGACCACAGTTACAATGAGCAGTTCTTC	CATSDHSYNEQFF
.	12	TRBD1	TRBV2	TRBJ1-2	TGTGCCAGCACCACAGGGGTTGGCGGCTACACCTTC	CASTTGVGGYTF
.	14	TRBD1	TRBV18	TRBJ1-2	TGTGCCAGCTCACAGGGGACAGGGGACTATGGCTACACCTTC	CASSQGTGDYGYTF
few	15	TRBD1	TRBV7-3	TRBJ1-2	TGTGCCAGCAGCCGCGGACAGGGGGCAACCTATGGCTACACCTTC	CASSRGQGATYGYTF
.	21	.	TRBV6-6	TRBJ1-2	TGTGCCAGCAGTCAAATCACCGGGACGGCCTTCACATCCCTGACGAACTATGGCTACACCTTC	CASSQITGTAFTSLTNYGYTF
.	13	.	TRBV27	TRBJ1-5	TGTGCCAGCAGTTTAGCTGACAATCAGCCCCAGCATTTT	CASSLADNQPQHF
.	16	.	TRBV5-5	TRBJ1-2	TGTGCCAGCAGCTTTACCCCGTCGGCCACTAACTATGGCTACACCTTC	CASSFTPSATNYGYTF
.	15	TRBD1	TRBV7-2	TRBJ1-2	TGTGCCAGCACCCAACAGACAGGGGTAACTAGAAGCTACACCTTC	CASTQQTGVTRSYTF
.	14	.	TRBV7-2	TRBJ1-1	TGTGCCAGCAGCCCCTCCAGGGTAAGCACTGAAGCTTTCTTT	CASSPSRVSTEAFF
.	14	TRBD1	TRBV5-4	TRBJ1-6	TGTGCCAGCAGCTCCGCCAGGGGGAATTCACCCCTCCACTTT	CASSSARGNSPLHF
.	14	TRBD1	TRBV7-3	TRBJ2-2	TGTGCCAGCAGCCGCGGACAGGGTACCGGGGAGCTGTTTTTT	CASSRGQGTGELFF
once	15	TRBD2	TRBV10-3	TRBJ2-3	TGTGCCATCAGTGAGTCCGGGGGGAGCACAGATACGCAGTATTTT	CAISESGGSTDTQYF
.	15	TRBD2	TRBV11-3	TRBJ2-1	TGTGCCAGCAGTCCTAGCGGGGAGGGTTACAATGAGCAGTTCTTC	CASSPSGEGYNEQFF
.	14	TRBD2	TRBV6-5	TRBJ2-3	TGTGCCAGCAAAAGCGGGACGTGGGCAGATACGCAGTATTTT	CASKSGTWADTQYF
.	13	.	TRBV6-5	TRBJ1-5	TGTGCCAGCTTGACAGGTGCAGAAGCGCCCCAGCATTTT	CASLTGAEAPQHF
once	16	TRBD1	TRBV5-1	TRBJ1-4	TGCGCCAGCAGCCCGGGACAGGGGGCAACTAATGAAAAACTGTTTTTT	CASSPGQGATNEKLFF
few	15	.	TRBV18	TRBJ2-3	TGTGCCAGCTCACCCTGGAACGGAGGGGCAGATACGCAGTATTTT	CASSPWNGGADTQYF
few	16	TRBD2	TRBV4-1	TRBJ2-7	TGCGCCAGCAGCCGAGGACCTAGCGGTACCTCCTACGAGCAGTACTTC	CASSRGPSGTSYEQYF
.	17	TRBD1	TRBV7-2	TRBJ1-4	TGTGCCAGCAGCTTAGTAGGGACAGGGCGGGCTAATGAAAAACTGTTTTTT	CASSLVGTGRANEKLFF
.	15	TRBD1	TRBV27	TRBJ2-3	TGTGCCAGCAGTACCTGGACAGGGGTTTCAGATACGCAGTATTTT	CASSTWTGVSDTQYF
.	13	.	TRBV30	TRBJ1-4	TGTGCCTGGAGCCTCGGCTATAATGAAAAACTGTTTTTT	CAWSLGYNEKLFF
.	16	.	TRBV10-3	TRBJ1-1	TGTGCCATCAGTCCTCGCGGGGGCACACTTCCTAGTGAAGCTTTCTTT	CAISPRGGTLPSEAFF
.	14	.	TRBV4-1	TRBJ2-5	TGCGCCAGCAGCCAAGGAACCTGGGCCGAGACCCAGTACTTC	CASSQGTWAETQYF
.	13	.	TRBV19	TRBJ1-5	TGTGCCAGCACGGACAGTCGGGGACAGCCCCAGCATTTT	CASTDSRGQPQHF
.	12	.	TRBV19	TRBJ1-1	TGTGCCAGTAGTTCATCCACTTTTGAGGCTTTCTTT	CASSSSTFEAFF
.	16	TRBD2	TRBV11-3	TRBJ2-2	TGTGCCAGCAGCTTTCGACTAGCGGGGGCCACCGGGGAGCTGTTTTTT	CASSFRLAGATGELFF
.	14	.	TRBV11-3	TRBJ2-2	TGTGCCAGCAGCGGACTCCAGGGGTACGGGGAGCTGTTTTTT	CASSGLQGYGELFF
once	21	.	TRBV23-1	TRBJ1-6	TGCGCCAGCACAAACCTCGTACTAGGTCGAATTTCGGGATTCTATAATTCACCCCTCCACTTT	CASTNLVLGRISGFYNSPLHF
.	15	TRBD1	TRBV6-2/TRBV6-3	TRBJ1-2	TGTGCCAGCAGTTATAGGGACAGGGGTTCGCATGGCTACACCTTC	CASSYRDRGSHGYTF
.	13	.	TRBV19	TRBJ1-3	TGTGCCAGTAATATGGGATCTGGAAACACCATATATTTT	CASNMGSGNTIYF
.	15	.	TRBV9	TRBJ2-1	TGTGCCAGCAGCGTAGCCGGGAGAGGGGGGGATGAGCAGTTCTTC	CASSVAGRGGDEQFF
.	15	.	TRBV5-8	TRBJ1-3	TGTGCCAGCAGCTTGGGTTGGACGGACGGAAACACCATATATTTT	CASSLGWTDGNTIYF
.	14	.	TRBV10-3	TRBJ2-2	TGTGCCATCAGTCCGGTCCCGAACACCGGGGAGCTGTTTTTT	CAISPVPNTGELFF
.	12	.	TRBV24-1	TRBJ1-5	TGTGCCACCAGTGATTTCGGGGACAACGTTATTTTT	CATSDFGDNVIF
.	13	.	TRBV11-3	TRBJ2-1	TGTGCCAGCAGCTTTCAAGGGATCGATGAGCAGTTCTTC	CASSFQGIDEQFF
.	13	.	TRBV12-3/TRBV12-4	TRBJ1-1	TGTGCCAGCAGTTTATCGGAGAACACTGAAGCTTTCTTT	CASSLSENTEAFF
.	15	.	TRBV7-2	TRBJ2-2	TGTGCCAGCAGCTTAAACGGCTTGGGGACAGGGGAGCTGTTTTTT	CASSLNGLGTGELFF
.	13	.	TRBV5-5	TRBJ1-1	TGTGCCAGCAATGGGGTTGGGGCCACTGAAGCTTTCTTT	CASNGVGATEAFF
.	15	TRBD2	TRBV6-5	TRBJ2-5	TGTGCCAGCAGTTACGGGGGACTAGCGGGAGAGACCCAGTACTTC	CASSYGGLAGETQYF
few	15	TRBD2	TRBV4-1	TRBJ2-5	TGCGCCAGCAGCCAGGGAGCGGGAGGGCCGGAGACCCAGTACTTC	CASSQGAGGPETQYF